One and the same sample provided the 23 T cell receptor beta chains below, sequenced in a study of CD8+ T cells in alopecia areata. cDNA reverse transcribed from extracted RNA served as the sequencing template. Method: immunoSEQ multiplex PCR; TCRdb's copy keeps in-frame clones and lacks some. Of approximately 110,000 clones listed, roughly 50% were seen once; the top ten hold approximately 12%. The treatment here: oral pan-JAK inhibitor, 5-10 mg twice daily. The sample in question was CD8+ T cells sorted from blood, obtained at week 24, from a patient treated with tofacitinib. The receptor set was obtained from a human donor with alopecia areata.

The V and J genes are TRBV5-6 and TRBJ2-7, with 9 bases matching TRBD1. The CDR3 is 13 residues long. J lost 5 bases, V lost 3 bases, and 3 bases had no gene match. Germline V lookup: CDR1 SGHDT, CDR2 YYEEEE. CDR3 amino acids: CASSWDRDHEQYF. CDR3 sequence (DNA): TGTGCCAGCAGCTGGGACAGGGACCACGAGCAGTACTTC.

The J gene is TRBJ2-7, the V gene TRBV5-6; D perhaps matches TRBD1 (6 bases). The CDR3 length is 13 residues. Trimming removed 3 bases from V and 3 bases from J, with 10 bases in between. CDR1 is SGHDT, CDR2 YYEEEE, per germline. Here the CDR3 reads CASSYQDSYEQYF. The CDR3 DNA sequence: TGTGCCAGCAGCTACCAGGACAGCTACGAGCAGTACTTC.

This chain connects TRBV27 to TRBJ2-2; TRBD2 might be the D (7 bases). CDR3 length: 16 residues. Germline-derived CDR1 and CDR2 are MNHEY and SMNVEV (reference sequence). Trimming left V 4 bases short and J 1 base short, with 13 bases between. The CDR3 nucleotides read TGTGCCAGCAGTTCCTACGGGGGGCTGAACACCGGGGAGCTGTTTTTT. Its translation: CASSSYGGLNTGELFF.

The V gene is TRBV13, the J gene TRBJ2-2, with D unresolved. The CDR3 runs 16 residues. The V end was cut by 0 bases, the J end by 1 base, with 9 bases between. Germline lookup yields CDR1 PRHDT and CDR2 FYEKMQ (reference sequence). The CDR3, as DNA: TGTGCCAGCAGCTTAGGAGGACCGCAGAACACCGGGGAGCTGTTTTTT. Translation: CASSLGGPQNTGELFF.

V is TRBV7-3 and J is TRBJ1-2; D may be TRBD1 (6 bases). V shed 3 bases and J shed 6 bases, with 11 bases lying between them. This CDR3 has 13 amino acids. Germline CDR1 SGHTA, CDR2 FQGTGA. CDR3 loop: CASSLTGGNGYTF. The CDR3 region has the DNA TGTGCCAGCAGCTTGACAGGAGGGAATGGCTACACCTTC. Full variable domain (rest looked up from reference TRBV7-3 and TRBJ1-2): GAGVSQTPSNKVTEKGKYVELRCDPISGHTALYWYRQSLGQGPEFLIYFQGTGAADDSGLPNDRFFAVRPEGSVSTLKIQRTERGDSAVYLCASSLTGGNGYTFGSGTRLTVV.

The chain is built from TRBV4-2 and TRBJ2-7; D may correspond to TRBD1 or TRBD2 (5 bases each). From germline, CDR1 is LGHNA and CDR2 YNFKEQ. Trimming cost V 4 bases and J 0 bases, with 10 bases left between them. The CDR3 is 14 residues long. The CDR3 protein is CASSRGESSYEQYF. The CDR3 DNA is TGTGCCAGCAGCCGAGGGGAGAGCTCCTACGAGCAGTACTTC.

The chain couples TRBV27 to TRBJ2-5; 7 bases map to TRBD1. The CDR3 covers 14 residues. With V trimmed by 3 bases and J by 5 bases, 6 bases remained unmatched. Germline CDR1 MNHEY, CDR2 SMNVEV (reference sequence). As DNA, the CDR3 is TGTGCCAGCAGTTTGGGCAGGGGGACGGAGACCCAGTACTTC. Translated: CASSLGRGTETQYF.

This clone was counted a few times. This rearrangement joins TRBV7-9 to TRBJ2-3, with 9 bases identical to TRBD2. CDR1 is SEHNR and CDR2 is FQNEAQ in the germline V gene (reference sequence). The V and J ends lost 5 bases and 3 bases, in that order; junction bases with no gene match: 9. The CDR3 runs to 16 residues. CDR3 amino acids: CASSPRLAGLTDTQYF. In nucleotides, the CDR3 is TGTGCCAGCAGCCCTAGGCTAGCGGGGTTAACAGATACGCAGTATTTT.

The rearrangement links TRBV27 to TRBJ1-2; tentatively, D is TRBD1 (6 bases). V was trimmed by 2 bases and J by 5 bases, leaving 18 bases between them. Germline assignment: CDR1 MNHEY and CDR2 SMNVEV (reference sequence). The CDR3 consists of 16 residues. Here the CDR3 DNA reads TGTGCCAGCAGTTTAGGGCCCGGGACAACCAGATATGGCTACACCTTC. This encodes CASSLGPGTTRYGYTF.

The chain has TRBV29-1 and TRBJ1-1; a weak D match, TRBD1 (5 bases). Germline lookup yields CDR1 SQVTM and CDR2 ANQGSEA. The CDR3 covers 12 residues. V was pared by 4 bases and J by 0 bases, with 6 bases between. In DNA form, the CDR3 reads TGCAGCGTTGGACAGCTGAACACTGAAGCTTTCTTT. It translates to CSVGQLNTEAFF.

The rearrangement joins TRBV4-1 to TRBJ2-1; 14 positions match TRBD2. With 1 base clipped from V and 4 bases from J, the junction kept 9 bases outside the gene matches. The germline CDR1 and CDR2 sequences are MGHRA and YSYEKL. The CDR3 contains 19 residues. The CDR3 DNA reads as TGCGCCAGCAGCCAAGTAGGACTAGCGGGGGGCTCAGATTACAATGAGCAGTTCTTC. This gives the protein CASSQVGLAGGSDYNEQFF.

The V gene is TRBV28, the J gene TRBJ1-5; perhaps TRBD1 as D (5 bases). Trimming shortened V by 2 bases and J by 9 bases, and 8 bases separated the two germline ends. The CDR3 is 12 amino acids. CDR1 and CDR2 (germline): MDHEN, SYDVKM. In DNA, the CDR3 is TGTGCCAGCAGTTTACGGGGGGGGCCCCAGCATTTT. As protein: CASSLRGGPQHF.

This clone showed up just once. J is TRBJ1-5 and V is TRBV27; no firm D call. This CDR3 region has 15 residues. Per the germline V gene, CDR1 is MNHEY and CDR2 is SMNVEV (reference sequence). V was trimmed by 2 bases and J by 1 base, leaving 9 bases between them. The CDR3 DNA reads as TGTGCCAGCAGTTTACTGGGAGCGAGCAATCAGCCCCAGCATTTT. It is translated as CASSLLGASNQPQHF.

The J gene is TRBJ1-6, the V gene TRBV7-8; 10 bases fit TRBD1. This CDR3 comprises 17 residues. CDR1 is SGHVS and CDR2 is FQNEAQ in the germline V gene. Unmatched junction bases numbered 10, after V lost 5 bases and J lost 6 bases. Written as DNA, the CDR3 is TGTGCCAGCAGCCCAAGGGGCAGACAGGGGGCTAATTCACCCCTCCACTTT. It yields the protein CASSPRGRQGANSPLHF.

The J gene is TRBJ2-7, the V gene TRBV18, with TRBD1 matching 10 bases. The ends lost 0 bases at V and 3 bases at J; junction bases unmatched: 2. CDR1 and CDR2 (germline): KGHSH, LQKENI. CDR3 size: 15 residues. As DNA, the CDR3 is TGTGCCAGCTCACCACCGGGGACAGGGGACTACGAGCAGTACTTC. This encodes CASSPPGTGDYEQYF.

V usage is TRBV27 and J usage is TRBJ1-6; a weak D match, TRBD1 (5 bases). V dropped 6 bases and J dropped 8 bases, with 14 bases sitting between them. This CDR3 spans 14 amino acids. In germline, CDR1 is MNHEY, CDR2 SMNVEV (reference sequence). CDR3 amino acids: CASRIGAVYSPLHF. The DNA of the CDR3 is TGTGCCAGCAGGATAGGGGCAGTATATTCACCCCTCCACTTT.

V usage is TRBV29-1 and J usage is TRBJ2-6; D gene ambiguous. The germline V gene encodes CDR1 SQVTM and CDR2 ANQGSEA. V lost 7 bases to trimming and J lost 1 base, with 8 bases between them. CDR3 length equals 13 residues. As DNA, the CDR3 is TGCAGCGCTTTTATATCTGGGGCCAACGTCCTGACTTTC. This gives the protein CSAFISGANVLTF.

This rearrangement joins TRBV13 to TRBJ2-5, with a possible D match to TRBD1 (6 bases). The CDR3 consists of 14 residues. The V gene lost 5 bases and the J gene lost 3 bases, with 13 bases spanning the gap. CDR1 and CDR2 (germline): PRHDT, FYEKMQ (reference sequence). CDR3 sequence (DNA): TGTGCCAGCAGCCTAACAGGGTTTGAAGAGACCCAGTACTTC. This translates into CASSLTGFEETQYF.

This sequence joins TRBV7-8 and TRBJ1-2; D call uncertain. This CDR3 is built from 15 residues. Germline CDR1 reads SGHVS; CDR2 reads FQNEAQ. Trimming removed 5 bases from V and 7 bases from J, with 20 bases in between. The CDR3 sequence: CASSLTGWDAAGYTF. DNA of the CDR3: TGTGCCAGCAGCCTAACGGGTTGGGATGCGGCTGGCTACACCTTC.

The CDR3 protein is CASILTMTYEQYF. The CDR3, as DNA: TGTGCCAGCATTCTGACTATGACCTACGAGCAGTACTTC. This sequence joins TRBV2 and TRBJ2-7, with D perhaps TRBD2 (5 bases). Germline V CDR1 and CDR2: SNHLY, FYNNEI. Trimming removed 7 bases at V and 2 bases at J, with 12 bases between. The CDR3 extends over 13 amino acids.

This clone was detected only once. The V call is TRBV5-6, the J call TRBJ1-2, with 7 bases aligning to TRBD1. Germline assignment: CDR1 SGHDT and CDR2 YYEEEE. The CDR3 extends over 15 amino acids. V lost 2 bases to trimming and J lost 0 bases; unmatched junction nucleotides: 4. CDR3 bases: TGTGCCAGCAGCTTCCAGGGGGTCCCTAACTATGGCTACACCTTC. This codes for CASSFQGVPNYGYTF.

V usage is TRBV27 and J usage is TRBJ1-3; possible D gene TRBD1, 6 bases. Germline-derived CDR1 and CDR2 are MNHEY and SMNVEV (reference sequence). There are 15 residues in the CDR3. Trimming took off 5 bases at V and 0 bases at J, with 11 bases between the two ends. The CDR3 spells CASSIDRNSGNTIYF. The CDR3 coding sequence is TGTGCCAGCAGTATCGACAGGAACTCTGGAAACACCATATATTTT.

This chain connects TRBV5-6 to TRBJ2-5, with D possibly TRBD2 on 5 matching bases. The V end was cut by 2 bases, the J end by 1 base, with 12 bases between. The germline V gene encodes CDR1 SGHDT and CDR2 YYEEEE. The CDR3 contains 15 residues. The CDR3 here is CASSFASSGQETQYF. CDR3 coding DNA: TGTGCCAGCAGCTTTGCCTCAAGCGGCCAAGAGACCCAGTACTTC.